Included here is one T cell receptor (beta chain) sequence, with context. This sample was taken from a study of blood T cell repertoires in COVID-19. The table came from immunoSEQ multiplex PCR; TCRdb's copy has only in-frame clones and leaves some out. This repertoire shows approximately 50,000 clones, about 88% found once; its top ten account for approximately 4%. The CDR3 runs to 14 residues. From germline, CDR1 is SQVTM and CDR2 ANQGSEA. Between the trimmed V and J ends, which lost 6 bases and 0 bases, there was a span of 14 bases. Sequences were obtained from peripheral blood. V and J are TRBV29-1 and TRBJ1-1; a possible D gene is TRBD1 (6 bases). This clonotype originated in a human donor in a cohort sampled during active COVID-19. The DNA of the CDR3 is TGCAGCGTACGACAGGACCCGATGAACACTGAAGCTTTCTTT. Its translation: CSVRQDPMNTEAFF. The variable domain in full, completed from reference TRBV29-1 and TRBJ1-1, reads SAVISQKPSRDICQRGTSLTIQCQVDSQVTMMFWYRQQPGQSLTLIATANQGSEATYESGFVIDKFPISRPNLTFSTLTVSNMSPEDSSIYLCSVRQDPMNTEAFFGQGTRLTVV.